Listed below are T cell receptor beta chains from one sample, sequenced in a study of cytomegalovirus exposure and HLA in healthy donors. Sequenced by immunoSEQ multiplex PCR; TCRdb stores in-frame clones only, minus some. Altogether 75,000 to 100,000 clones are present, around 80% being singletons, with the ten largest covering less than 9.5%. Sequencing used PBMCs. The receptors originated from a man under 40 in good health and CMV-seronegative. The CDR3 runs from the conserved cysteine through the conserved F or W. D genes are given only for firm matches. Only some rows state a clone size, as once, few, many or a class for expanded clones.

>NA|TRBD1|TRBV27|TRBJ2-1
TGTGCCAGCAGCGGGCAGGGGGCCCACAATGAGCAGTTCTTC
CASSGQGAHNEQFF
>NA|NA|TRBV7-6|TRBJ1-1
TGTGCCAGCAGCTTATGGACAGTTAACACTGAAGCTTTCTTT
CASSLWTVNTEAFF
>NA|NA|TRBV6-4|TRBJ1-6
TGTGCCAGCAGTGACGGAGGGGATGGATCACCCCTCCACTTT
CASSDGGDGSPLHF
>NA|NA|TRBV4-1|TRBJ2-6
TGCGCCAGCAGCATACAGATCTCTGGGGCCAACGTCCTGACTTTC
CASSIQISGANVLTF
>few|NA|TRBV11-2|TRBJ2-7
TGTGCCAGCAGCTTAAGGGGCAGGGATGGAATCTACGAGCAGTACTTC
CASSLRGRDGIYEQYF
>NA|TRBD2|TRBV10-1|TRBJ2-7
TGCGCCAGCAGAGTGAGTAGCGGGGGGACCCGATCGAAGGAGCAGTACTTC
CASRVSSGGTRSKEQYF
>once|TRBD1|TRBV7-9|TRBJ1-1
TGTGCCAGCAGCTTACTCCTCACAGGGGCGGGCAGCACTGAAGCTTTCTTT
CASSLLLTGAGSTEAFF
>NA|TRBD2|TRBV5-4|TRBJ2-3
TGTGCCAGCAGCTTCCGGACTAGCGGGAGTACAGATACGCAGTATTTT
CASSFRTSGSTDTQYF
>few|TRBD1|TRBV19|TRBJ1-5
TGTGCCAGTAGTCCCGGGACAGCCATCAATCAGCCCCAGCATTTT
CASSPGTAINQPQHF
>NA|TRBD1|TRBV18|TRBJ2-1
TGTGCCAGCTCACCACCGGGACAGGGCAATGAGCAGTTCTTC
CASSPPGQGNEQFF
>NA|NA|TRBV6-5|TRBJ1-1
TGTGCCAGCAGTTACTCGGCCGAGGCCCCGAACACTGAAGCTTTCTTT
CASSYSAEAPNTEAFF
>NA|TRBD1|TRBV7-9|TRBJ1-4
TGTGCCAGCAGCCGTCGGACAGGGGGCGGGGGGGGGCTTGAAAAACTGTTTTTT
CASSRRTGGGGGLEKLFF
>NA|TRBD2|TRBV5-6|TRBJ2-7
TGTGCCAGCAGCCCGGGACTAGCGGGAGAGTACGAGCAGTACTTC
CASSPGLAGEYEQYF
>NA|NA|TRBV10-1|TRBJ1-5
TGCGCCAGCAGTGAATACACCGATCAGCCCCAGCATTTT
CASSEYTDQPQHF
>few|TRBD1|TRBV11-3|TRBJ2-1
TGTGCCAGCAGCTTCAGGACAGGGGTGATGAATGAGCAGTTCTTC
CASSFRTGVMNEQFF
>NA|TRBD2|TRBV5-1|TRBJ2-1
TGCGCCAGCAGCTTGGCTAGCGGCTACAATGAGCAGTTCTTC
CASSLASGYNEQFF
>NA|TRBD2|TRBV2|TRBJ2-5
TGTGCCACCTTCGCGGGAGGGGGGCAGACCCAGTACTTC
CATFAGGGQTQYF
>NA|NA|TRBV4-2|TRBJ2-7
TGTGCCAGCAGCCAAGAGGTTGAGGGTTCGGGGTGGCAGGAGCGGTACTTC
CASSQEVEGSGWQERYF
>NA|TRBD1|TRBV5-8|TRBJ2-1
TGTGCCAGCACCCTTGGGACAGTTAGGGGTTACAATGAGCAGTTCTTC
CASTLGTVRGYNEQFF
>NA|TRBD2|TRBV4-1|TRBJ2-3
TGCGCCAGCAGCCAGGAGCTAGCGGGAGAGGGCACAGATACGCAGTATTTT
CASSQELAGEGTDTQYF
>once|TRBD1|TRBV2|TRBJ1-2
TGTGCCAGCATGAGAGAAGGGGGCGCGGACTATGGCTACACCTTC
CASMREGGADYGYTF
>once|TRBD2|TRBV11-3|TRBJ2-1
TGTGCCAGCAGCTTAGGGACTAGCGGGGGACAGTTCTTC
CASSLGTSGGQFF
>NA|TRBD1|TRBV5-6|TRBJ1-1
TGTGCCAGCAGGTTGGACAGGGGGCCAGAAGCTTTCTTT
CASRLDRGPEAFF
>NA|TRBD2|TRBV9|TRBJ2-1
TGTGCCAGCAGCGTACTTTCGGGGGGGCCAAATGAGCAGTTCTTC
CASSVLSGGPNEQFF
>NA|NA|TRBV9|TRBJ2-5
TGTGCCAGCAGCGTAGATCCCACACATCAAGAGACCCAGTACTTC
CASSVDPTHQETQYF
>NA|TRBD1|TRBV4-3|TRBJ2-7
TGCGCCAGCAGCCAAGGAGGCCGGGACAGGGGCAACGAGCAGTACTTC
CASSQGGRDRGNEQYF